These T cell receptor beta chains were read from a single sample in a study of T cell responses to AZD1222 COVID-19 vaccine. Profiling relied on immunoSEQ multiplex PCR, and the TCRdb table lists in-frame clones only, not all of them. The sample consists of about 110,000 clones, about 86% of them appearing once. Material: peripheral blood, obtained on day 0 of AZD1222 vaccination. The receptors were sampled from an adult in good health. Each CDR3 is given with its conserved first and last residue. D genes are given only for firm matches. The size entry is marked missing in some rows and otherwise reads once, few, many or a size class.

D gene	V gene	clone size	J gene	CDR3 DNA	CDR3 protein
.	TRBV6-1	.	TRBJ1-2	TGTGCCAGCAGTGAGGGCGGATCGGACGGCTACACCTTC	CASSEGGSDGYTF
.	TRBV29-1	.	TRBJ2-7	TGCAGCGTCCTCTTAGGGACCCTATCCTACGAGCAGTACTTC	CSVLLGTLSYEQYF
.	TRBV19	.	TRBJ1-5	TGTGCCAGTAGCCCCTTAGTTGGGCAGCCCCAGCATTTT	CASSPLVGQPQHF
TRBD2	TRBV7-9	.	TRBJ2-3	TGTGCCAGCAGCTTAGTGACTAGCGGGGGGCGGACGGGTACGCAGTATTTT	CASSLVTSGGRTGTQYF
.	TRBV27	.	TRBJ2-1	TGTGCCAGCAGTTTACCCACTAGCAATGAGCAGTTCTTC	CASSLPTSNEQFF
.	TRBV28	.	TRBJ2-7	TGTGCCAGCAGCCCTTCCTCCTGGGGGCCGTCTCTCCACGAGCAGTACTTC	CASSPSSWGPSLHEQYF
.	TRBV28	.	TRBJ1-5	TGTGCCAGCAGCGAGGGGACGTCGGGGCAGCCCCAGCATTTT	CASSEGTSGQPQHF
.	TRBV6-1	.	TRBJ1-4	TGTGCCAGCAGTGGATCGGGGTTATTAACTAATGAAAAACTGTTTTTT	CASSGSGLLTNEKLFF
TRBD1	TRBV30	.	TRBJ1-1	TGTGCCTGGAGCCACGACAGGGCCACTGAAGCTTTCTTT	CAWSHDRATEAFF
TRBD2	TRBV6-2/TRBV6-3	.	TRBJ2-1	TGTGCCAGCAGCCCACAGCGGGGGGGACCTGTAGATGAGCAGTTCTTC	CASSPQRGGPVDEQFF
.	TRBV30	once	TRBJ1-1	TGTGCCTGGATACGAGCAGGGGCCTCGAACACTGAAGCTTTCTTT	CAWIRAGASNTEAFF
.	TRBV6-5	.	TRBJ2-1	TGTGCCAGCAGTTCGCTCTACAATGAGCAGTTCTTC	CASSSLYNEQFF
TRBD1	TRBV24-1	.	TRBJ1-5	TGTGCCACCAGTGACCGCGAGACGACAGGGCTGGGTCAGCCCCAGCATTTT	CATSDRETTGLGQPQHF
.	TRBV19	.	TRBJ1-6	TGTGCCAGTAGACGGACAACCGATTCACCCCTCCACTTT	CASRRTTDSPLHF
TRBD1	TRBV6-1	.	TRBJ2-6	TGTGCCAGCAGTGAACAAGGCAGGGGGTGGTCTGGGGCCAACGTCCTGACTTTC	CASSEQGRGWSGANVLTF
.	TRBV19	.	TRBJ1-1	TGTGCCAGTAGTATCCGAGACAGCCGGAACACTGAAGCTTTCTTT	CASSIRDSRNTEAFF
TRBD1	TRBV28	once	TRBJ1-4	TGTGCCAGCAGTTCAACAGGGGGCGAGAGGGGAAAACTGTTTTTT	CASSSTGGERGKLFF
TRBD1	TRBV12-3/TRBV12-4	.	TRBJ1-2	TGTGCCAGCAGTCTTACAGGGGGTGTTGGCTACACCTTC	CASSLTGGVGYTF
.	TRBV4-2	.	TRBJ1-5	TGTGCCAGCAGCCAAGAGGGGGGAACCAATCAGCCCCAGCATTTT	CASSQEGGTNQPQHF
TRBD1	TRBV28	.	TRBJ1-1	TGTGCCAGCAGTTTATGGGACAGGGGAAGGGACACTGAAGCTTTCTTT	CASSLWDRGRDTEAFF
.	TRBV7-8	.	TRBJ2-6	TGTGCCAGCAACAATAAGGAGAAAACTGGGGCCAACGTCCTGACTTTC	CASNNKEKTGANVLTF
.	TRBV30	.	TRBJ1-4	TGTGCCTGGACCCGACCGGGGCCCGACAGGGAAAAACTGTTTTTT	CAWTRPGPDREKLFF
TRBD1	TRBV7-3	.	TRBJ2-7	TGTGCCAGCAGCCCAGGGACAGGGGGAACGAGCGAGCAGTACTTC	CASSPGTGGTSEQYF
TRBD1	TRBV30	.	TRBJ1-5	TGTGCCTGGTCAGGGGGCCTGAATCAGCCCCAGCATTTT	CAWSGGLNQPQHF
.	TRBV5-1	.	TRBJ1-6	TGCGCCAGCAGCTTGGGTGAAGGGGGTAGGACCTATAATTCACCCCTCCACTTT	CASSLGEGGRTYNSPLHF
.	TRBV12-3/TRBV12-4	.	TRBJ2-5	TGTGCCAGCAGATACCGACAGCAAGAGACCCAGTACTTC	CASRYRQQETQYF
.	TRBV27	.	TRBJ2-5	TGTGCCAGCACGGGCCACAAGGGGCAACGGGAGACCCAGTACTTC	CASTGHKGQRETQYF
.	TRBV7-2	.	TRBJ2-2	TGTGCCAGCAAGATTACTAACACCGGGGAGCTGTTTTTT	CASKITNTGELFF
.	TRBV30	.	TRBJ1-4	TGTGCCTGGAGCCCCGGGGCAACTAATGAAAAACTGTTTTTT	CAWSPGATNEKLFF
.	TRBV5-1	.	TRBJ2-7	TGCGCCAGCAGCTCCGCTGCCAGCAACGAGCAGTACTTC	CASSSAASNEQYF
.	TRBV7-2	.	TRBJ1-5	TGTGCCAGCAGCCCCAGCAGCAATCAGCCCCAGCATTTT	CASSPSSNQPQHF